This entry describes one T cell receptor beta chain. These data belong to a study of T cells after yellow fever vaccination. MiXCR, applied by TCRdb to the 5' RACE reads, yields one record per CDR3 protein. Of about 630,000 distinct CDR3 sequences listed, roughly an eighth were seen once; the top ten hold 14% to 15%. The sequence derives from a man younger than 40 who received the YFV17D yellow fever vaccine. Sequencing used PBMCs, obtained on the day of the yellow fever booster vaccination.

CDR3 sequence: CASSPKLAGVQTQYF. The CDR3 region has the DNA TGTGCCAGCTCACCAAAGCTAGCGGGAGTACAGACCCAGTACTTC. The chain uses TRBV18 and TRBJ2-5, with 10 bases matching TRBD2. CDR3 size: 15 residues. V was pared by 2 bases and J by 6 bases, with 6 bases of the junction left unmatched. CDR1 is KGHSH, CDR2 LQKENI, per germline.